The clone carrying this TCR beta chain was seen many times. Its specificity is unknown. Germline V gives CDR1 MNHEY, CDR2 SVGAGI. The junction had 4 bases not matched to a gene; V was cut back by 6 bases and J by 6 bases. This CDR3 region has 14 residues. The sample originates from a study of T-cell memory formation after mild COVID-19. The study's findings and limits: Contracting clones from day 15 to 85 had balanced CD4/CD8; later expanders favoured CD4+. SARS-CoV-2 specificity was not confirmed for second-wave clones peaking on day 37. Most CD4+ clones that shrank were in CM and EM, while CD8+ ones turned up in EMRA.

5'RACE with constant-segment primers built TCRalpha and TCRbeta cDNA libraries with UMIs. TCRdb ran MiXCR on the 5' RACE reads and lists one entry per CDR3 protein. This sample has tens of thousands of distinct CDR3 sequences; under 7.5% occur once, and the top ten carry roughly 1.4%. The chain employs TRBV6-5 and TRBJ2-1; TRBD2 matches 11 bases. The clonotype originates from a man aged 18 to 30 who had mild COVID-19 (a few samples of this study predate the infection). Cell type and time point are not known. Sequencing was performed on PBMCs or a T cell subset sorted from them (not recorded which). CDR3 region: CASRLGLAANEQFF. As DNA, the CDR3 is TGTGCCAGCAGACTGGGACTAGCGGCCAATGAGCAGTTCTTC.